The clone carrying this TCR beta chain was picked up a small number of times. The antigen remains undetermined. The sample is drawn from a study of pediatric ulcerative colitis. Some clones are missing from TCRdb's copy, which holds only in-frame ones; the method was immunoSEQ multiplex PCR. The repertoire has roughly 25,000 clones, 65% to 80% of them found once; the top ten carry about 7.8%. The germline V gene encodes CDR1 MNHNS and CDR2 SASEGT. Trimming left V 3 bases short and J 3 bases short, with 12 bases between. The CDR3 runs 14 residues. Study-wide findings and caveats: Ulcerative colitis patients shared more blood-rectal clones than controls. Clonal expansions reduced rectal repertoire diversity in acute severe colitis. Rectal pinch biopsies may have included blood-derived T cells, especially in patients with overt colitis.

The rectum was sampled with one to two pinch biopsies at colonoscopy. Before the diagnostic colonoscopy, ulcerative colitis patients were free of immunosuppressive medication. The material sequenced was gut tissue. The sequence came from a boy aged 5-17 years with severe ulcerative colitis. The rearrangement links TRBV6-1 to TRBJ2-7; D is perhaps TRBD1 or TRBD2 (6 bases each). The DNA for the CDR3 is TGTGCCAGCAGTGAGTCGGGGGCGTACTACGAGCAGTACTTC. Translated: CASSESGAYYEQYF.